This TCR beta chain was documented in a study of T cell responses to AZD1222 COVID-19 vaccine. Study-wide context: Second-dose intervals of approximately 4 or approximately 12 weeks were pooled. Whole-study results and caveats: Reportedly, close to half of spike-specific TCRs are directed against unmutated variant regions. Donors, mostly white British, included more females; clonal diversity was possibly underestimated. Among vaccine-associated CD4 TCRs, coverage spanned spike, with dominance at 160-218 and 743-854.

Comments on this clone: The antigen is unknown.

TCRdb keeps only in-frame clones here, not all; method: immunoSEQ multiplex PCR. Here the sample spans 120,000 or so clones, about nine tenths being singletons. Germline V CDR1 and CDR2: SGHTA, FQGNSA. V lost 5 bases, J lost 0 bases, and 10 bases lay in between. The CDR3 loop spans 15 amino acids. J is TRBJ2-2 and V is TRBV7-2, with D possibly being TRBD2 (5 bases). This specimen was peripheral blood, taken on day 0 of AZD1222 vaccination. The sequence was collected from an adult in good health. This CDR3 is CASSREGANTGELFF. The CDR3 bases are TGTGCCAGCAGCAGAGAGGGCGCGAACACCGGGGAGCTGTTTTTT.